This T cell receptor beta chain derives from a study of CD8+ T cells in alopecia areata. Extraction of RNA preceded its reverse transcription into cDNA, which served as the sequencing template. The protocol was immunoSEQ multiplex PCR, while the TCRdb copy is restricted to in-frame clones and leaves out a portion. This sample has 150,000 to 200,000 clones; around 56% occur once, and the top ten carry about 3%. Specified treatment: oral pan-JAK inhibitor, 5-10 mg twice daily. The study team obtained lesional scalp punch biopsies and peripheral blood from alopecia areata patients. The sequences come from CD4+ T cells sorted from blood, collected at week 4, from a patient treated with tofacitinib. The receptor's source is a human donor with alopecia areata.

The CDR3 spells CAWSVSGTGNTIYF. The DNA of the CDR3 is TGTGCCTGGAGTGTATCGGGGACTGGAAACACCATATATTTT. V is TRBV30 and J is TRBJ1-3; D unclear. CDR3 length: 14 residues. Germline V gene data show CDR1 as GTSNPN and CDR2 as SVGIG (reference sequence). The V end lost 0 bases, the J end lost 2 bases, and 8 bases lay between the germline ends.